This entry is about one T cell receptor beta chain. The target antigen is unknown. These data come from a study of cytomegalovirus exposure and HLA in healthy donors. The study, taken as a whole, reports: V- and J-gene trimming of TCR beta was linked (in a later analysis) to a missense DCLRE1C variant.

The PCR used 60 Vbeta and 13 Jbeta primers. Assay used: immunoSEQ multiplex PCR; TCRdb lists only in-frame clones, some missing. The top ten clones hold under 1.5% of a sample with around 150,000 clones, 70% to 80% of them seen once. Trimming left V 2 bases short and J 6 bases short, with 11 bases between. The CDR3 extends over 14 amino acids. Germline lookup yields CDR1 MNHEY and CDR2 SVGAGI. Material: PBMCs. The TCR sequence derives from a male donor in good health and CMV-seronegative. The chain uses TRBV6-5 and TRBJ1-5; D perhaps matches TRBD1 (6 bases). The CDR3 sequence: CASSYAGVVQPQHF. The CDR3 nucleotides are TGTGCCAGCAGTTACGCAGGGGTAGTTCAGCCCCAGCATTTT.